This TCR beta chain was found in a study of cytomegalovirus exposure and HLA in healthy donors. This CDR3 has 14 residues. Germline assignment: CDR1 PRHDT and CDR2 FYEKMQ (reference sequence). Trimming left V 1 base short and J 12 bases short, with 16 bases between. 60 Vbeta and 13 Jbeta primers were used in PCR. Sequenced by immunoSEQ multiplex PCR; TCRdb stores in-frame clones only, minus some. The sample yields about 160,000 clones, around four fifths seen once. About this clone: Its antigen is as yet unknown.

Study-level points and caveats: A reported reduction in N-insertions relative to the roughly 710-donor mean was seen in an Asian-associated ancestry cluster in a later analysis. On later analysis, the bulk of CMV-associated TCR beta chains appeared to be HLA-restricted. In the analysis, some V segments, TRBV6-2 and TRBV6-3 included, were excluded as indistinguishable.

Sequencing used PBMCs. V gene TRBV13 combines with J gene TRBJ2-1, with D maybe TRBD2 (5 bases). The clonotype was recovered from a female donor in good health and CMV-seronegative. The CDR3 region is CASSLVSREPGQFF. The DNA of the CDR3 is TGTGCCAGCAGCTTAGTCTCGAGGGAGCCTGGGCAGTTCTTC.